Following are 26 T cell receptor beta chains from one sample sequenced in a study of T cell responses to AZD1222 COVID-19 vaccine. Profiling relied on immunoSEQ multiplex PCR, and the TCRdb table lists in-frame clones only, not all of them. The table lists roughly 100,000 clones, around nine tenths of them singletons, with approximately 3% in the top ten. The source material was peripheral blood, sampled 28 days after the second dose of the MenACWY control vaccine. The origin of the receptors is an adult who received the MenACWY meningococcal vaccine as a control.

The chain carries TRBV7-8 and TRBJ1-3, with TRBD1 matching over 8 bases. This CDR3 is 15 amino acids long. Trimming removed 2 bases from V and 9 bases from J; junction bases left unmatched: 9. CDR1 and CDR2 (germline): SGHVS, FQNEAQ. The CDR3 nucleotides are TGTGCCAGCAGCTTAATCGCAGGGGGCGCGGGCACCATATATTTT. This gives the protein CASSLIAGGAGTIYF.

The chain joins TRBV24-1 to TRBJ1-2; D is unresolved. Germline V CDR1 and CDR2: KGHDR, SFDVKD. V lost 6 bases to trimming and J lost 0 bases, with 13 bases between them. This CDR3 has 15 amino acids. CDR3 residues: CATSSYPETNYGYTF. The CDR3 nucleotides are TGTGCCACCAGTTCATATCCAGAAACTAACTATGGCTACACCTTC.

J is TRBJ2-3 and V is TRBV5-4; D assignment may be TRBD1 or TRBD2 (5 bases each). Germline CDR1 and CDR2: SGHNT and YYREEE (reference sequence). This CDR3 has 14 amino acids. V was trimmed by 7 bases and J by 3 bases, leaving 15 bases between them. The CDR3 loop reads CASQRDLTTDTQYF. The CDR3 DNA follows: TGTGCCAGCCAACGGGACCTTACTACAGATACGCAGTATTTT.

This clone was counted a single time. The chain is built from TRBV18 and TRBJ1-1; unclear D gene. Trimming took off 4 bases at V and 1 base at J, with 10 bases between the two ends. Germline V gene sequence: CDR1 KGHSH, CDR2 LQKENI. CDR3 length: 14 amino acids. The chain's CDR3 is CASSLREGNTEAFF. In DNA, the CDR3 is TGTGCCAGCTCACTCCGCGAGGGGAACACTGAAGCTTTCTTT.

DNA for the CDR3: TGTGCCAGCTCACCAGCGAAGGGACAGGCCGAAGCTTTCTTT. It encodes CASSPAKGQAEAFF. The rearrangement uses TRBV18 and TRBJ1-1, with TRBD1 matching 8 bases. J was trimmed by 8 bases and V by 2 bases; bases with no gene match: 7. The CDR3 covers 14 residues. Germline-derived CDR1 and CDR2 are KGHSH and LQKENI.

The CDR3, as DNA: TGTGCCAGTAGTTTGCGGGGGGGCTCCTACAATGAGCAGTTCTTC. It is translated as CASSLRGGSYNEQFF. This chain connects TRBV19 to TRBJ2-1; 9 nucleotides line up with TRBD2. The V gene's germline CDR1 is LNHDA and CDR2 SQIVND (reference sequence). Losses at the gene ends were 5 bases for V and 0 bases for J; bases not matched to a gene: 2. There are 15 residues in the CDR3.

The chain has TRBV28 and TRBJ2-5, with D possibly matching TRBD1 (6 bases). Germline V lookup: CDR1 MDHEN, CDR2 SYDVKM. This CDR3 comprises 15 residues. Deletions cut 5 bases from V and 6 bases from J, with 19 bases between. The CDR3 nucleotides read TGTGCCAGCAGTGCCCCGATGGGGGCTCGGCAGACCCAGTACTTC. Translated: CASSAPMGARQTQYF.

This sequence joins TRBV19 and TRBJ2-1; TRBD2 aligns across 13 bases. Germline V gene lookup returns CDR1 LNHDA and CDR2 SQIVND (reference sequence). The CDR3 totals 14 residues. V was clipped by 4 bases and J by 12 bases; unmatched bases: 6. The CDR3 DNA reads TGTGCCAGTAGTAGGACTAGCGGGGGAGGTGGGCAGTTCTTC. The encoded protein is CASSRTSGGGGQFF.

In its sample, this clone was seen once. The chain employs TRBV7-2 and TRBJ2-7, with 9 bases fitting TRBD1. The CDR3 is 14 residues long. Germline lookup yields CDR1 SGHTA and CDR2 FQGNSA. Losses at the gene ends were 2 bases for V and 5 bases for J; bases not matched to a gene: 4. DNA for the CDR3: TGTGCCAGCAGCTTAAGGACAGGGGTGGACGAGCAGTACTTC. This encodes CASSLRTGVDEQYF.

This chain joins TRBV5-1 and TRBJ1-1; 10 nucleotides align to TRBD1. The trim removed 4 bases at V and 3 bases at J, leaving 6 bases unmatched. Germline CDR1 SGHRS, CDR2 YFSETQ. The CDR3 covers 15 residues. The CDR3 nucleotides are TGCGCCAGCAGCCGGGGACAGGGGATCGACACTGAAGCTTTCTTT. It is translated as CASSRGQGIDTEAFF.

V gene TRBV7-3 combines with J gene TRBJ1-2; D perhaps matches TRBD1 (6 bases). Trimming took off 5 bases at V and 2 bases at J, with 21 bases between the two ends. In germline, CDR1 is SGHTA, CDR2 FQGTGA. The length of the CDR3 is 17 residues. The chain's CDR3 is CASSPQPGGRANYGYTF. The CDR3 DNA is TGTGCCAGCAGCCCACAGCCCGGGGGGCGAGCAAACTATGGCTACACCTTC. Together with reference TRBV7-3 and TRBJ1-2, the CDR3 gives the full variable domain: GAGVSQTPSNKVTEKGKYVELRCDPISGHTALYWYRQSLGQGPEFLIYFQGTGAADDSGLPNDRFFAVRPEGSVSTLKIQRTERGDSAVYLCASSPQPGGRANYGYTFGSGTRLTVV.

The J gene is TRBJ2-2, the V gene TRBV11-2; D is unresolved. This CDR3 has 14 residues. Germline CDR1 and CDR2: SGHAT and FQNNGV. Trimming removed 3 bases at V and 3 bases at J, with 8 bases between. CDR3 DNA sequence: TGTGCCAGCAGCTTTGGACGATACACCGGGGAGCTGTTTTTT. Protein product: CASSFGRYTGELFF.

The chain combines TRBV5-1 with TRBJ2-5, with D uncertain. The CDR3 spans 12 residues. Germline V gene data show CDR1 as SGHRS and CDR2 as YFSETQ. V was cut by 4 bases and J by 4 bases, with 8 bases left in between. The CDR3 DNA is TGCGCCAGCAGCCCCGGGTCAGAGACCCAGTACTTC. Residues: CASSPGSETQYF.

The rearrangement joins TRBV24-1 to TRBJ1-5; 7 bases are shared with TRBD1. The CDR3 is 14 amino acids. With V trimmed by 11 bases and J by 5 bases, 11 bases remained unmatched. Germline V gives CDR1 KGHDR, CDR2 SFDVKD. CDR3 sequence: CASKPGQRDQPQHF. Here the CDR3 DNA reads TGTGCCAGCAAGCCGGGACAGCGAGATCAGCCCCAGCATTTT.

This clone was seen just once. CDR3 protein: CASSQGTGSSGELPSSFF. In nucleotides, the CDR3 is TGCGCCAGCAGCCAAGGTACGGGGTCGAGCGGGGAGCTGCCGTCCTCTTTCTTC. The chain links TRBV4-1 to TRBJ2-1; 7 bases are shared with TRBD2. V was clipped by 1 base and J by 16 bases; unmatched bases: 25. The V gene's germline CDR1 is MGHRA and CDR2 YSYEKL. CDR3 length: 18 amino acids.

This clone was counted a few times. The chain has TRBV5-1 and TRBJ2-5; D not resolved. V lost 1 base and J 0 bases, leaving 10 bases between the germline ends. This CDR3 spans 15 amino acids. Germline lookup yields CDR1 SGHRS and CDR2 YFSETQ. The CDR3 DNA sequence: TGCGCCAGCAGCTTGTACGGCCAGTACCAAGAGACCCAGTACTTC. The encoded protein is CASSLYGQYQETQYF.

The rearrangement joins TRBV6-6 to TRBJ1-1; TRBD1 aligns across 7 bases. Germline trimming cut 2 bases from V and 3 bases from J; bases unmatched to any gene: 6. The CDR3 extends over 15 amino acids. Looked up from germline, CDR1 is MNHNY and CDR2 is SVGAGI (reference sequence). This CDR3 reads CASSYDRAGDTEAFF. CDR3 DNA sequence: TGTGCCAGCAGTTACGACAGGGCGGGAGACACTGAAGCTTTCTTT.

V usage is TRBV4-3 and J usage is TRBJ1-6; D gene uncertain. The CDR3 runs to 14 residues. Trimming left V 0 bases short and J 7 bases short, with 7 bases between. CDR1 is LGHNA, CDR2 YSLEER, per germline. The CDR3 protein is CASSQEVGNSPLHF. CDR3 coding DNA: TGCGCCAGCAGCCAAGAGGTGGGGAATTCACCCCTCCACTTT.

CDR3 residues: CASSVDPQIYNEQFF. The CDR3 nucleotides are TGTGCCAGCAGCGTAGATCCCCAGATCTACAATGAGCAGTTCTTC. This chain connects TRBV9 to TRBJ2-1, with no clear D. V was pared by 0 bases and J by 3 bases, with 10 bases between. Per germline, CDR1 SGDLS and CDR2 YYNGEE. The CDR3 has 15 residues.

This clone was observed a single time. CDR3 region: CASSPPGGLSGELFF. CDR3 nucleotide sequence: TGTGCCAGCAGCCCCCCCGGGGGCCTTAGCGGGGAGCTGTTTTTT. V gene TRBV9 combines with J gene TRBJ2-2; D could derive from TRBD1 or TRBD2 (6 bases each). CDR1 is SGDLS and CDR2 is YYNGEE in the germline V gene. V lost 4 bases and J lost 7, with 17 bases in between. This CDR3 has 15 residues.

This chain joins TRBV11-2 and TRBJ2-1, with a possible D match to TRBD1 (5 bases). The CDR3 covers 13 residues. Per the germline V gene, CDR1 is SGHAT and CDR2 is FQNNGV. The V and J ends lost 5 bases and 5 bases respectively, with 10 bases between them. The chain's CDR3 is CASSPPGNNEQFF. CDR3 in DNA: TGTGCCAGCAGCCCCCCAGGGAACAATGAGCAGTTCTTC.

This CDR3 reads CASSNRLQNLYEQYF. CDR3 coding DNA: TGTGCCAGTAGTAACCGGCTACAGAATCTATACGAGCAGTACTTC. The chain links TRBV19 to TRBJ2-7; D uncertain. CDR1 is LNHDA, CDR2 SQIVND, per germline (reference sequence). The V end was cut by 4 bases, the J end by 4 bases, with 17 bases between. The CDR3 totals 15 residues.

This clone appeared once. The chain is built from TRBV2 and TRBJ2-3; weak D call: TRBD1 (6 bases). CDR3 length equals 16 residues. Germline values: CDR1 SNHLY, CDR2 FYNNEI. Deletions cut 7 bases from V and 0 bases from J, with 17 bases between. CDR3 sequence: CASTRQAASSTDTQYF. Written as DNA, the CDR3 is TGTGCCAGCACTAGACAGGCGGCGTCTAGCACAGATACGCAGTATTTT.

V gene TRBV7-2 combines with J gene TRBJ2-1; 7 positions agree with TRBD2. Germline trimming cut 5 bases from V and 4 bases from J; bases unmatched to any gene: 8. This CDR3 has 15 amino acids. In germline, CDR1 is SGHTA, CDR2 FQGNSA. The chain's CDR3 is CASSPRPGGYNEQFF. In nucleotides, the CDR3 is TGTGCCAGCAGCCCGCGCCCGGGGGGTTACAATGAGCAGTTCTTC.

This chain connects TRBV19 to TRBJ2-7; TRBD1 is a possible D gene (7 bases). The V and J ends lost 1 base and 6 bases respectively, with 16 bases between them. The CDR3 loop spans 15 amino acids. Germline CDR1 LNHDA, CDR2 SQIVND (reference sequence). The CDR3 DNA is TGTGCCAGTAGTATAGGCGGACAGGTCGGGAGCGAGCAGTACTTC. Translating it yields CASSIGGQVGSEQYF.

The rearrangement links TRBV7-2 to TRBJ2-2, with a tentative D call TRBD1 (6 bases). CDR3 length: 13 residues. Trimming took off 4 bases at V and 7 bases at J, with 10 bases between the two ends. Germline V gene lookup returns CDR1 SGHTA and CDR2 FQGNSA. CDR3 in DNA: TGTGCCAGCAGCTCCCAGGGGTACGGGGAGCTGTTTTTT. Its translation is CASSSQGYGELFF.